Given below is one T cell receptor (beta chain) in context. Antigen unknown. The data derive from a study of shared clonotypes between healthy human individuals. In the study overall: Researchers assigned three CD4 naive, three CD4 memory, two CD8 naive and one CD8 memory plate to each donor. General study findings and limits: A few donors held about 5% of naive CD4 clonotypes in common.

The method was immunoSEQ multiplex PCR; TCRdb's version includes in-frame clones alone and lacks a portion of them. The sample has more than 1.2 million clones, approximately 98.5% seen once. The material sequenced was naive CD4+ T cells sorted from blood. Subset indicated: CD45RA+ positively selected. The clonotype was recovered from a man aged 30 to 45 in good health.

The CDR3 DNA sequence: TGTGCCAGCAGCAAGTCACAGGCGAACACCGGGGAGCTGTTTTTT. This codes for CASSKSQANTGELFF. The rearrangement links TRBV21-1 to TRBJ2-2; TRBD1 is taken as the D call from the table, unchecked against the DNA. TRBV21-1 constitutes a pseudogene. The CDR3 has 15 amino acids.